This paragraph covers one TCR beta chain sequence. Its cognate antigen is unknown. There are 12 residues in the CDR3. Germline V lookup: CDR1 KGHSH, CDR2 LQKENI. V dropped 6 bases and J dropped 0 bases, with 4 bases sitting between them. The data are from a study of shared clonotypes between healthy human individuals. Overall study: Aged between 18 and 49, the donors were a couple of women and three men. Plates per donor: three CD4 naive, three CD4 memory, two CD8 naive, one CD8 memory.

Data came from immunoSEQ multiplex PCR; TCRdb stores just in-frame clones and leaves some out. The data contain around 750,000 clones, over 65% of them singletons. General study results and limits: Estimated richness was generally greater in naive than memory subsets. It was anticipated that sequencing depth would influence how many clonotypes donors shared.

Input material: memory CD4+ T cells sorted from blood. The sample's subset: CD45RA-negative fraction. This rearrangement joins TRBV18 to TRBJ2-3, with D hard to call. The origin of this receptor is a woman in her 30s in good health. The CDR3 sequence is CASSVSTDTQYF. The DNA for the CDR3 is TGTGCCAGCTCTGTGAGCACAGATACGCAGTATTTT.